This T cell receptor (beta chain) was identified during a study of CXCR3-negative and CXCR3-positive naive CD8 T cells. Overall study findings and caveats: In both naive subsets diversity was comparably high, whereas memory CD8+ cells showed much lower diversity. CXCR3 levels fell partly with cryopreservation; most assays relied on fresh PBMCs.

Researchers prepared the TRB cDNA libraries using 5' RACE with UMI labels. TCRdb reprocessed the 5' RACE reads; each CDR3 protein has one entry and no DNA is given. The ten most abundant clones cover more than 7% of a sample with roughly 41,000 distinct CDR3 sequences. Researchers sorted under 350,000 cells of each CD8+ T cell subset in triplicate. For this clonotype: The antigen remains unidentified.

The CDR3 has 14 amino acids. The germline V gene encodes CDR1 SGHTA and CDR2 FQGNSA. This chain connects TRBV7-2 to TRBJ2-7; lacking DNA, the TRBD2 call made by TCRdb goes unchecked. The receptor was isolated from a human donor in good health. Some clones in this sample may be carry-over from other donors' samples. Input material: memory CD8+ T cells from blood. CDR3 sequence: CASSSLAGTYEQYF.